Listed below are T cell receptor beta chains from one sample, sequenced in a study of cytomegalovirus exposure and HLA in healthy donors. Profiling relied on immunoSEQ multiplex PCR, and the TCRdb table lists in-frame clones only, not all of them. The sample has 65,000 or so clones, approximately 94% seen once; the top ten hold around 4.5%. Sequencing input: PBMCs. The receptors here all came from a man aged 18 to 30 in good health and CMV-seropositive. CDR3s include the opening cysteine and the closing phenylalanine or tryptophan. The size field is filled for only some rows; it gives once, few, many or a size class.

clone_size,v_call,j_call,cdr3_aa
once,TRBV2,TRBJ2-5,CASSPQETQYF
-,TRBV12-2,TRBJ2-7,CASRYGTSGGRSANYEQYF
-,TRBV7-6,TRBJ2-2,CASSLPPGANTGELFF
-,TRBV6-5,TRBJ1-1,CASTQGAQAFF
-,TRBV19,TRBJ1-4,CASRSGDTSTNEKLFF
-,TRBV2,TRBJ1-1,CASSEQGILDTEAFF
-,TRBV19,TRBJ2-3,CASSGGPFGDTQYF
-,TRBV25-1,TRBJ1-2,CASSLRTGSYYGYTF
-,TRBV4-3,TRBJ2-1,CASQRIGGADEQFF
-,TRBV28,TRBJ2-2,CASRGGQPNTGELFF
-,TRBV4-1,TRBJ2-3,CASSRDLGADTQYF
-,TRBV7-9,TRBJ2-3,CASSLAERADTQYF
once,TRBV4-3,TRBJ2-5,CASSQDYLAIQETQYF
-,TRBV6-5,TRBJ2-7,CASSYSRQTYEQYF
-,TRBV28,TRBJ2-5,CASSPPGLQETQYF
-,TRBV7-2,TRBJ1-1,CASSLGGHDTEAFF
once,TRBV6-6,TRBJ1-5,CASNSGRVGNQPQHF
-,TRBV25-1,TRBJ2-3,CASVPKDNTDTQYF
-,TRBV6-5,TRBJ1-3,CASSGPGAGNTIYF
-,TRBV5-6,TRBJ1-1,CASSLGAYTEAFF
-,TRBV13,TRBJ2-7,CASSLGSGYEQYF
-,TRBV20-1,TRBJ2-7,CSASSGFEQYF
-,TRBV10-1,TRBJ1-1,CASSEGTGYDTEAFF
-,TRBV5-4,TRBJ1-2,CASSLGQGARGYTF
-,TRBV6-4,TRBJ2-2,CASRIAGDPDTGELFF
-,TRBV7-8,TRBJ1-5,CASGGSNQPQHF
-,TRBV30,TRBJ2-1,CAWSAGRDNEQFF
-,TRBV10-3,TRBJ2-3,CAISESGLVGGRTDTQYF
-,TRBV19,TRBJ1-3,CASSIGEPSSGNTIYF
-,TRBV7-2,TRBJ2-5,CASSPTGAKETQYF
-,TRBV7-3,TRBJ1-1,CASSLRGGSSTEAFF
-,TRBV27,TRBJ2-3,CASCNHTSDDCTDTQYF
-,TRBV28,TRBJ2-1,CASSLHLSGLYNEQFF
-,TRBV28,TRBJ1-1,CASSSGQGDAEAFF
-,TRBV10-2,TRBJ2-7,CASCWTGGGEQYF
-,TRBV9,TRBJ2-2,CASSGPQANTGELFF
-,TRBV4-1,TRBJ2-5,CASSQHPGQQRYQETQYF